These 11 T cell receptor beta chains were all obtained from the same sample, sequenced in a study of patients and donors after allogeneic stem cell transplantation. TCRdb used MiXCR to reprocess the RT-PCR reads, holding one entry per CDR3 protein. The data hold about 150,000 distinct CDR3 sequences, with about two fifths observed a single time. Specimen: blood, either unsorted or a sorted T cell fraction (not recorded which). The receptors were sampled from a human donor who was either an allogeneic HSCT recipient or a stem cell or donor lymphocyte infusion donor (not recorded which). It is not recorded whose cells these are; they may come from a transplant donor.

The V call is TRBV4-3, the J call TRBJ2-3; a weak D match, TRBD2 (5 bases). The V end lost 0 bases, the J end lost 1 base, and 11 bases lay between the germline ends. The CDR3 has 16 residues. Germline V lookup: CDR1 LGHNA, CDR2 YSLEER. The CDR3 DNA reads TGCGCCAGCAGCCAAGATACCAGCGGTGGCACAGATACGCAGTATTTT. This gives the protein CASSQDTSGGTDTQYF.

This clonotype was counted a single time. This chain links TRBV7-9 with TRBJ2-1; D may match TRBD1 or TRBD2 (7 bases each). Germline V lookup: CDR1 SEHNR, CDR2 FQNEAQ (reference sequence). The length of the CDR3 is 16 residues. V was pared by 3 bases and J by 10 bases, with 22 bases between. CDR3 sequence: CASSFMTPAGGDEQFF. Written as DNA, the CDR3 is TGTGCCAGCAGCTTTATGACTCCAGCAGGGGGGGACGAGCAGTTCTTC.

This clonotype has just a few counts. V and J are TRBV11-2 and TRBJ2-1; D gene uncertain. CDR3 length: 16 amino acids. Germline CDR1 reads SGHAT; CDR2 reads FQNNGV. V was cut by 5 bases and J by 2 bases, with 16 bases left in between. The CDR3 region is CASSLPTHKAYNEQFF. CDR3 nucleotide sequence: TGTGCCAGCAGCCTCCCGACACACAAGGCCTACAATGAGCAGTTCTTC.

The rearrangement uses TRBV12-3 or TRBV12-4 and TRBJ1-6; a possible D gene is TRBD1 (5 bases). V dropped 6 bases and J dropped 1 base, with 7 bases sitting between them. There are 14 residues in the CDR3. This CDR3 is CASSRVSYNSPLHF. The CDR3 DNA sequence: TGTGCCAGCAGCAGGGTTTCCTATAATTCACCCCTCCACTTT.

The chain has TRBV28 and TRBJ2-3, with D tentatively TRBD1 or TRBD2 (5 bases each). The length of the CDR3 is 15 residues. Germline V lookup: CDR1 MDHEN, CDR2 SYDVKM. V was clipped by 5 bases and J by 4 bases, with 16 bases between them. Here the CDR3 DNA reads TGTGCCAGCAGTGGCGGGCCAAGCAGGGCAGATACGCAGTATTTT. This sequence encodes CASSGGPSRADTQYF.

The chain employs TRBV7-9 and TRBJ1-1, with unresolved D. CDR3 length equals 12 residues. Looked up from germline, CDR1 is SEHNR and CDR2 is FQNEAQ (reference sequence). V dropped 2 bases and J dropped 8 bases, with 9 bases sitting between them. CDR3 DNA sequence: TGTGCCAGCAGCTTAATGGGTAGAGAAGCTTTCTTT. This codes for CASSLMGREAFF.

The CDR3 here is CASSTQEGNSPLHF. The CDR3 DNA is TGTGCCAGCAGCACTCAAGAGGGGAATTCACCCCTCCACTTT. This chain links TRBV9 with TRBJ1-6, with D maybe TRBD1 (5 bases). This CDR3 is 14 amino acids long. Trimming cost V 4 bases and J 7 bases, with 12 bases left between them. Per germline, CDR1 SGDLS and CDR2 YYNGEE.

CDR3 sequence reads: CASSLEPQSPLHF. CDR3 bases: TGTGCCAGCAGCTTAGAGCCGCAGTCACCCCTCCACTTT. The chain uses TRBV7-2 and TRBJ1-6, with unresolved D. The CDR3 sequence is 13 residues long. Per germline, CDR1 SGHTA and CDR2 FQGNSA. The V and J ends lost 1 base and 10 bases respectively, with 8 bases between them.

The V call is TRBV5-6, the J call TRBJ2-1; 10 nucleotides match TRBD1. The CDR3 is 15 residues long. V gave up 2 bases and J gave up 8 bases; unmatched junction bases: 7. CDR1 SGHDT and CDR2 YYEEEE come from the germline V gene. This CDR3 reads CASSFGGTGVHEQFF. The CDR3 DNA sequence: TGTGCCAGCAGCTTTGGCGGGACAGGGGTTCATGAGCAGTTCTTC.

This chain joins TRBV6-1 and TRBJ1-5, with TRBD1 as a possible D gene (6 bases). Germline CDR1 reads MNHNS; CDR2 reads SASEGT. The CDR3 length is 16 residues. V was cut by 4 bases and J by 1 base, with 14 bases left in between. The CDR3 here is CASSGYRGGSNQPQHF. For the CDR3, the DNA is TGTGCCAGCAGTGGCTACAGAGGGGGAAGCAATCAGCCCCAGCATTTT.

This clonotype was detected a few times. The chain couples TRBV6-5 to TRBJ2-5; possibly TRBD1 for D (8 bases). Germline V gives CDR1 MNHEY, CDR2 SVGAGI. V lost 6 bases, J lost 5 bases, and 13 bases lay in between. The CDR3 totals 13 residues. For the CDR3, the DNA is TGTGCCAGCAGAGACAGGGGAGGGGAGACCCAGTACTTC. Its protein is CASRDRGGETQYF.